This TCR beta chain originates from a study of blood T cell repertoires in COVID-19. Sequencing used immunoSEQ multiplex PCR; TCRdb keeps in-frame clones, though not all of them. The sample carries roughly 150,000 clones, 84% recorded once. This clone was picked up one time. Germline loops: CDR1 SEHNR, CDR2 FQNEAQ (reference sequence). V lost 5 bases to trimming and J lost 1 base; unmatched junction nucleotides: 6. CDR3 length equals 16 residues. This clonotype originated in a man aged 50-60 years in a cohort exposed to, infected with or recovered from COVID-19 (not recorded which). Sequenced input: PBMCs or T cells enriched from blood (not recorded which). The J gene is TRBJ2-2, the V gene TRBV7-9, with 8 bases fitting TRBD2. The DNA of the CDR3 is TGTGCCAGCAGCCCCCGGACTAGCCGGAACACCGGGGAGCTGTTTTTT. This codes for CASSPRTSRNTGELFF.